This is a list of T cell receptor beta chains from one sample in a study of T cells in Graves' hyperthyroidism and ophthalmopathy. Each CDR3 protein is one row after TCRdb ran MiXCR on the multiplex PCR reads. Of about 380,000 distinct CDR3 sequences listed, 18% are singletons. The sample consisted of blood. These receptor sequences come from a man between 18 and 29 years old with Graves' ophthalmopathy. Both conserved end residues are part of each CDR3. The D gene is left open where the match is weak. Clone sizes are given selectively: once, few, many, or a class where the clone is expanded.

d_call: TRBD2
j_call: TRBJ2-3
clone_size: many
v_call: TRBV11-2
cdr3_length: 13
cdr3_aa: CASSFERGDTQYF
cdr3_nt: TGTGCCAGCAGCTTCGAGCGGGGAGATACGCAGTATTTT

d_call: -
j_call: TRBJ1-4
clone_size: -
v_call: TRBV10-3
cdr3_length: 14
cdr3_aa: CAMGSGGPNEKLFF
cdr3_nt: TGTGCCATGGGGTCTGGAGGTCCAAATGAAAAACTGTTTTTT

d_call: -
j_call: TRBJ2-1
clone_size: many
v_call: TRBV12-5
cdr3_length: 13
cdr3_aa: CASGSGGLGEQFF
cdr3_nt: TGTGCTAGTGGTTCGGGCGGACTGGGGGAGCAGTTCTTC

d_call: -
j_call: TRBJ1-5
clone_size: -
v_call: TRBV20-1
cdr3_length: 12
cdr3_aa: CSARGPHQPQHF
cdr3_nt: TGCAGTGCTAGAGGGCCTCATCAGCCCCAGCATTTT

d_call: -
j_call: TRBJ1-1
clone_size: many
v_call: TRBV12-3/TRBV12-4
cdr3_length: 12
cdr3_aa: CASSPLNTEAFF
cdr3_nt: TGTGCCAGCAGTCCGCTCAACACTGAAGCTTTCTTT

d_call: -
j_call: TRBJ2-5
clone_size: many
v_call: TRBV5-1
cdr3_length: 14
cdr3_aa: CASTLAGFQETQYF
cdr3_nt: TGCGCCAGCACCCTGGCGGGTTTCCAAGAGACCCAGTACTTC

d_call: -
j_call: TRBJ1-5
clone_size: few
v_call: TRBV20-1
cdr3_length: 12
cdr3_aa: CSAWGGDQPQHF
cdr3_nt: TGCAGTGCATGGGGGGGGGATCAGCCCCAGCATTTT

d_call: TRBD1
j_call: TRBJ2-7
clone_size: -
v_call: TRBV28
cdr3_length: 16
cdr3_aa: CASSRPGTGVGYEQYF
cdr3_nt: TGTGCCAGCAGTCGCCCCGGGACAGGGGTAGGCTACGAGCAGTACTTC

d_call: TRBD1
j_call: TRBJ1-4
clone_size: -
v_call: TRBV15
cdr3_length: 13
cdr3_aa: CATSGTAREKLFF
cdr3_nt: TGTGCCACCAGCGGGACAGCGAGAGAAAAACTGTTTTTT

d_call: TRBD1
j_call: TRBJ2-3
clone_size: -
v_call: TRBV5-1
cdr3_length: 17
cdr3_aa: CASSQRTGGYSTDTQYF
cdr3_nt: TGCGCCAGCAGCCAGCGGACAGGGGGGTATAGCACAGATACGCAGTATTTT

d_call: -
j_call: TRBJ1-5
clone_size: many
v_call: TRBV12-3/TRBV12-4
cdr3_length: 11
cdr3_aa: CASSSGGAQHF
cdr3_nt: TGTGCCAGCAGCAGTGGAGGTGCCCAGCATTTT

d_call: -
j_call: TRBJ1-1
clone_size: few
v_call: TRBV6-1
cdr3_length: 14
cdr3_aa: CASRRGDGVAEAFF
cdr3_nt: TGTGCCAGCAGGCGTGGGGATGGAGTCGCTGAAGCTTTCTTT

d_call: TRBD2
j_call: TRBJ2-1
clone_size: -
v_call: TRBV29-1
cdr3_length: 14
cdr3_aa: CSVEGGGDYNEQFF
cdr3_nt: TGCAGCGTTGAGGGCGGGGGGGACTACAATGAGCAGTTCTTC

d_call: TRBD2
j_call: TRBJ2-7
clone_size: -
v_call: TRBV28
cdr3_length: 20
cdr3_aa: CASSTLITSGTGTSPYEQYF
cdr3_nt: TGTGCCAGCAGTACCCTCATTACAAGCGGGACCGGGACTTCTCCCTACGAGCAGTACTTC

d_call: -
j_call: TRBJ1-6
clone_size: many
v_call: TRBV20-1
cdr3_length: 13
cdr3_aa: CSAEGGVNSPLHF
cdr3_nt: TGCAGTGCCGAGGGGGGCGTCAATTCACCCCTCCACTTT

d_call: -
j_call: TRBJ1-2
clone_size: many
v_call: TRBV6-1
cdr3_length: 14
cdr3_aa: CASIPRGGNYGYTF
cdr3_nt: TGTGCCAGCATCCCCCGTGGCGGGAACTATGGCTACACCTTC

d_call: -
j_call: TRBJ1-1
clone_size: many
v_call: TRBV27
cdr3_length: 11
cdr3_aa: CASTKGSEAFF
cdr3_nt: TGTGCCAGCACTAAGGGCAGTGAAGCTTTCTTT

d_call: -
j_call: TRBJ2-2
clone_size: few
v_call: TRBV28
cdr3_length: 15
cdr3_aa: CASSPPDRLNGELFF
cdr3_nt: TGTGCCAGCAGTCCGCCAGACAGGTTGAATGGGGAGCTGTTTTTT

d_call: TRBD1
j_call: TRBJ1-4
clone_size: -
v_call: TRBV15
cdr3_length: 18
cdr3_aa: CATSLRPGQFATNEKLFF
cdr3_nt: TGTGCCACCAGCTTACGACCGGGACAGTTTGCAACTAATGAAAAACTGTTTTTT

d_call: -
j_call: TRBJ1-2
clone_size: few
v_call: TRBV9
cdr3_length: 13
cdr3_aa: CASSPDKHYGYTF
cdr3_nt: TGTGCCAGCAGCCCGGACAAGCACTATGGCTACACCTTC

d_call: -
j_call: TRBJ2-7
clone_size: few
v_call: TRBV25-1
cdr3_length: 14
cdr3_aa: CASSAWGLTYEQYF
cdr3_nt: TGTGCCAGCAGCGCCTGGGGACTTACCTACGAGCAGTACTTC

d_call: TRBD1
j_call: TRBJ1-1
clone_size: many
v_call: TRBV24-1
cdr3_length: 15
cdr3_aa: CATSDPDRDPPEAFF
cdr3_nt: TGTGCCACCAGTGACCCAGACAGGGATCCTCCTGAAGCTTTCTTT

d_call: TRBD1
j_call: TRBJ1-4
clone_size: -
v_call: TRBV19
cdr3_length: 17
cdr3_aa: CASSITTGQGWSEKLFF
cdr3_nt: TGTGCCAGTAGTATAACGACGGGACAGGGGTGGAGTGAAAAACTGTTTTTT

d_call: -
j_call: TRBJ2-7
clone_size: many
v_call: TRBV3-1
cdr3_length: 14
cdr3_aa: CASSQFGGGDEQYF
cdr3_nt: TGTGCCAGCAGCCAATTTGGAGGGGGCGACGAGCAGTACTTC

d_call: -
j_call: TRBJ2-2
clone_size: -
v_call: TRBV28
cdr3_length: 15
cdr3_aa: CASSFPGIRPGELFF
cdr3_nt: TGTGCCAGCAGTTTTCCGGGAATCCGGCCCGGGGAGCTGTTTTTT

d_call: TRBD1
j_call: TRBJ2-5
clone_size: many
v_call: TRBV24-1
cdr3_length: 14
cdr3_aa: CATSEGQGQETQYF
cdr3_nt: TGTGCCACCAGTGAGGGACAGGGCCAAGAGACCCAGTACTTC

d_call: -
j_call: TRBJ2-3
clone_size: -
v_call: TRBV27
cdr3_length: 15
cdr3_aa: CASSLKLASRDTQYF
cdr3_nt: TGTGCCAGCAGTTTAAAACTAGCCTCTAGAGATACGCAGTATTTT

d_call: -
j_call: TRBJ2-3
clone_size: few
v_call: TRBV10-1
cdr3_length: 15
cdr3_aa: CASSESGGLTDTQYF
cdr3_nt: TGCGCCAGCAGTGAGTCTGGGGGTTTGACAGATACGCAGTATTTT

d_call: -
j_call: TRBJ1-3
clone_size: -
v_call: TRBV10-2
cdr3_length: 15
cdr3_aa: CASSDGGFSGNTIYF
cdr3_nt: TGCGCCAGCAGTGATGGCGGATTCTCTGGAAACACCATATATTTT

d_call: -
j_call: TRBJ1-3
clone_size: few
v_call: TRBV20-1
cdr3_length: 12
cdr3_aa: CSAVRGENTIYF
cdr3_nt: TGCAGTGCCGTCCGGGGGGAAAACACCATATATTTT

d_call: TRBD1
j_call: TRBJ2-5
clone_size: many
v_call: TRBV6-1
cdr3_length: 13
cdr3_aa: CASSNRGQETQYF
cdr3_nt: TGTGCCAGCAGCAACAGGGGGCAAGAGACCCAGTACTTC

d_call: TRBD2
j_call: TRBJ2-5
clone_size: many
v_call: TRBV6-1
cdr3_length: 13
cdr3_aa: CASRLGGKETQYF
cdr3_nt: TGTGCCAGCAGGTTGGGGGGGAAAGAGACCCAGTACTTC

d_call: -
j_call: TRBJ1-2
clone_size: many
v_call: TRBV7-8
cdr3_length: 14
cdr3_aa: CASSSEGRSYGYTF
cdr3_nt: TGTGCCAGCAGCTCCGAGGGGCGCAGCTATGGCTACACCTTC

d_call: -
j_call: TRBJ1-2
clone_size: -
v_call: TRBV19
cdr3_length: 15
cdr3_aa: CASSTTGLGGYGYTF
cdr3_nt: TGTGCCAGTAGTACCACTGGACTCGGTGGTTATGGCTACACCTTC

d_call: -
j_call: TRBJ1-6
clone_size: -
v_call: TRBV28
cdr3_length: 17
cdr3_aa: CASSSAADVDYNSPLHF
cdr3_nt: TGTGCCAGCAGTTCCGCGGCGGACGTCGATTATAATTCACCCCTCCACTTT

d_call: -
j_call: TRBJ1-3
clone_size: few
v_call: TRBV27
cdr3_length: 14
cdr3_aa: CASSASNSGNTIYF
cdr3_nt: TGTGCCAGCAGTGCCTCGAACTCTGGAAACACCATATATTTT

d_call: -
j_call: TRBJ2-3
clone_size: -
v_call: TRBV4-1
cdr3_length: 15
cdr3_aa: CASSQGWGAADTQYF
cdr3_nt: TGCGCCAGCAGCCAAGGGTGGGGGGCCGCAGATACGCAGTATTTT

d_call: TRBD1
j_call: TRBJ1-5
clone_size: many
v_call: TRBV2
cdr3_length: 16
cdr3_aa: CASSTRDRASNQPQHF
cdr3_nt: TGTGCCAGCAGTACCCGGGACAGGGCTAGCAATCAGCCCCAGCATTTT

d_call: -
j_call: TRBJ2-5
clone_size: many
v_call: TRBV12-5
cdr3_length: 12
cdr3_aa: CASEGETETQYF
cdr3_nt: TGTGCTAGTGAGGGGGAAACAGAGACCCAGTACTTC

d_call: -
j_call: TRBJ2-5
clone_size: -
v_call: TRBV12-3/TRBV12-4
cdr3_length: 16
cdr3_aa: CASGLAETGKQETQYF
cdr3_nt: TGTGCCAGCGGTTTAGCCGAGACAGGTAAACAAGAGACCCAGTACTTC

d_call: -
j_call: TRBJ1-4
clone_size: few
v_call: TRBV7-9
cdr3_length: 15
cdr3_aa: CASSPNPGANEKLFF
cdr3_nt: TGTGCCAGCAGCCCAAATCCCGGGGCTAATGAAAAACTGTTTTTT

d_call: -
j_call: TRBJ1-5
clone_size: many
v_call: TRBV12-3/TRBV12-4
cdr3_length: 13
cdr3_aa: CASSFGDNQPQHF
cdr3_nt: TGTGCCAGCAGTTTTGGGGACAATCAGCCCCAGCATTTT